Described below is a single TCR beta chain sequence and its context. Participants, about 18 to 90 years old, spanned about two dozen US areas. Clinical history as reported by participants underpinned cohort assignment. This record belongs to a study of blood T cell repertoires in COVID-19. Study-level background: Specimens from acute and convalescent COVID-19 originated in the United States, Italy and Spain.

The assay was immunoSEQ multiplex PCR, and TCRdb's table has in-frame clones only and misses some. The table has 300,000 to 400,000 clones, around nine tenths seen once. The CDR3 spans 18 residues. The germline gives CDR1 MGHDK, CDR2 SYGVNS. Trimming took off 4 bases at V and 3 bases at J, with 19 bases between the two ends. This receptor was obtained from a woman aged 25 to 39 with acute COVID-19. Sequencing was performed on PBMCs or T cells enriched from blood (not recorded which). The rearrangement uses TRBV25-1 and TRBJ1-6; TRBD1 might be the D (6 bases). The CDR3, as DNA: TGTGCCAGCAGTGGGACAGCTCCCGCCGACGTCTATAATTCACCCCTCCACTTT. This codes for CASSGTAPADVYNSPLHF.